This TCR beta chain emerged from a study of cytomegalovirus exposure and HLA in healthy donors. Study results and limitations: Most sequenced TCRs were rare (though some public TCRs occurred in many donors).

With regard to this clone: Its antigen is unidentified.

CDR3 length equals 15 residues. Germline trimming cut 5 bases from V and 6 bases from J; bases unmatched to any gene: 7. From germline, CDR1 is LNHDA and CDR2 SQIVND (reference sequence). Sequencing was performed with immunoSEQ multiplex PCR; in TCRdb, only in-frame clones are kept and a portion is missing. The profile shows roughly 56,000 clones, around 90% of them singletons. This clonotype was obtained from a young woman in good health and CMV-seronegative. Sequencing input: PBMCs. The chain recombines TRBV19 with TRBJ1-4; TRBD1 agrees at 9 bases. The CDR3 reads CASSSSTGGHEKLFF. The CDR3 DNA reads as TGTGCCAGTAGTTCCTCGACAGGGGGACATGAAAAACTGTTTTTT.